The subject of this entry is one T cell receptor beta chain. Its target is unknown. This sample was included in a study of CD8+ T cells in alopecia areata. Study-level points and caveats: Unlike in mice, where it was clearer, TCR sharing across patients was less clear, possibly HLA-related.

CDR1 and CDR2 from the germline V gene are SGHTA and FQGTGA. V was pared by 4 bases and J by 16 bases, with 10 bases of the junction left unmatched. This CDR3 is 13 amino acids long. As for treatment: oral pan-JAK inhibitor, 5-10 mg twice daily. Punch biopsies of lesional scalp, plus peripheral blood, were taken from alopecia areata patients. cDNA prepared by RNA extraction and subsequent reverse transcription served as the template for sequencing. Measured with immunoSEQ multiplex PCR; TCRdb has only the in-frame clones, and not every one. The sample holds roughly 200,000 clones, less than 45% seen once.

The rearrangement links TRBV7-3 to TRBJ2-1, with 10 bases identical to TRBD2. The source is a human donor with alopecia areata. The source was CD4+ T cells sorted from blood, collected at approximately week 36, from a patient treated with tofacitinib. This CDR3 is CASSSLAGARYFF. CDR3 sequence (DNA): TGTGCCAGCAGCTCTCTAGCGGGAGCAAGGTACTTCTTC.